Sequencing of this T cell receptor (beta chain) was carried out in a study of early T cells in non-severe SARS-CoV-2 infection. For the study at large: The input, bulk RNA from unsorted whole blood, was sequenced, and chains were unpaired.

Trimming removed 2 bases from V and 0 bases from J, with 11 bases in between. Per the germline V gene, CDR1 is SGHTA and CDR2 is FQGNSA. The CDR3 contains 15 residues. Study-level findings and limits: There was a bias toward anti-spike CD8 responses in VDJdb matching, which missed private and CD4 specificities.

Attachment of unique molecular identifiers to individual cDNA molecules was performed. TCRdb analysed the 5' RACE reads with MiXCR anew, one entry per CDR3 protein. The table shows about 71,000 distinct CDR3 sequences, with around 11% occurring only once. A word on this clonotype: Its specificity is unknown.

The clonotype was recovered from an adult who was a healthcare worker with PCR-confirmed SARS-CoV-2 infection or an uninfected control (not recorded which). Material: whole blood, obtained at baseline. The chain recombines TRBV7-2 with TRBJ2-7; D remains unclear. CDR3 region: CASSLIPSLSYEQYF. CDR3 DNA sequence: TGTGCCAGCAGCTTAATTCCCAGCCTCTCCTACGAGCAGTACTTC.